Sequencing of this T cell receptor (beta chain) was carried out in a study of neoadjuvant anti-PD-1 for oral cavity cancer. The study's findings and limits: Higher pretreatment Treg/Th17 ratios tracked higher pretreatment blood clonality.

Between the trimmed V and J ends, which lost 3 bases and 3 bases, there was a span of 6 bases. The CDR3 contains 12 residues. Germline CDR1 is ENHRY and CDR2 is SYGVKD. Using immunoSEQ multiplex PCR, the repertoire was profiled, and TCRdb retains in-frame clones only, with some absent. This table holds 30,000 to 35,000 clones, approximately 90% found once. As concerns this clone: The antigen is unknown.

The starting material was PBMCs, obtained before nivolumab (anti-PD-1) treatment. The sequence derives from a person aged 35-79 years with oral cavity squamous cell carcinoma. The gene calls are TRBV10-3 and TRBJ2-7; D gene uncertain. The chain's CDR3 is CAISDNLYEQYF. CDR3 nucleotides: TGTGCCATCAGTGACAATCTCTACGAGCAGTACTTC.